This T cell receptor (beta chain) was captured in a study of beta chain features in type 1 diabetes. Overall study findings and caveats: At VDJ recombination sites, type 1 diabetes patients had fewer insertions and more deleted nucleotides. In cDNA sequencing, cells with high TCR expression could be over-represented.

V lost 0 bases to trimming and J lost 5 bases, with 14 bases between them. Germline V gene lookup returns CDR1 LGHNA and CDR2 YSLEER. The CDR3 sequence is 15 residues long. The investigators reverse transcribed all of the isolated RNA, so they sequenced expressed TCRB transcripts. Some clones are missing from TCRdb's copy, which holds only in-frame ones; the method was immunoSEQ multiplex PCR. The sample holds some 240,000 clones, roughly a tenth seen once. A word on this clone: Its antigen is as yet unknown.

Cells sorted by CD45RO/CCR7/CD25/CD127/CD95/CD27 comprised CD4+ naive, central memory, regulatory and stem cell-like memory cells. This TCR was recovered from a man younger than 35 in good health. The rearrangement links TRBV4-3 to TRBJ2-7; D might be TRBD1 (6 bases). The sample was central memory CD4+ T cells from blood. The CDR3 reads CASSQERRQGNEQYF. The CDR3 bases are TGCGCCAGCAGCCAAGAACGGCGGCAGGGGAACGAGCAGTACTTC.